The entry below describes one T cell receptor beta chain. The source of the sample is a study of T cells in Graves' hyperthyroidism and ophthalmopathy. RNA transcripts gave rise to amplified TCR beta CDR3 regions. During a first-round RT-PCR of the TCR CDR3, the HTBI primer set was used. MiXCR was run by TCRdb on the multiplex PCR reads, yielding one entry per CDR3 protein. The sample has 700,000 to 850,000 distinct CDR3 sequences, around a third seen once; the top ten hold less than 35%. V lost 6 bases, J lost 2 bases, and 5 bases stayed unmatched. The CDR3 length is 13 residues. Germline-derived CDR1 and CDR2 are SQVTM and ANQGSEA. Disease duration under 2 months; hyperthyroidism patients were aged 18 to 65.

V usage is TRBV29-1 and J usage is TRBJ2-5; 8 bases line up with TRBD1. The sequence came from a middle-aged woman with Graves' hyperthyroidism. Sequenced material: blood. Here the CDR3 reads CSVRDRRQETQYF. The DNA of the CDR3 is TGCAGCGTCCGGGACAGGAGACAAGAGACCCAGTACTTC.